The 18 T cell receptor beta chains given below trace back to one sample, sequenced in a study of cytomegalovirus exposure and HLA in healthy donors (dated by TCRdb to the late 2010s). The library was produced with the immunoSEQ multiplex PCR assay. A mixture of 60 forward primers for TCR Vbeta segments and 13 reverse primers for TCR Jbeta segments was used in the multiplex PCR. The clones in this table, taken by TCRdb from immuneACCESS, are in-frame only. Not every clone is retained; where verified, under half of the shortfall comes from an unresolved V gene, and the cause of the rest is unknown. The sample contains approximately 120,000 clones, roughly two thirds of them found a single time. The ten largest clones take up around 8% of the sample. Sequenced: PBMCs. The receptor set was obtained from a man aged 40-49 years in good health and CMV-seronegative.

The chain recombines TRBV18 with TRBJ1-2; possibly TRBD1 for D (5 bases). Germline-derived CDR1 and CDR2 are KGHSH and LQKENI. The CDR3 has 15 amino acids. The V end lost 0 bases, the J end lost 4 bases, and 12 bases lay between the germline ends. The CDR3 DNA reads as TGTGCCAGCTCACCACCGTGGGGCCGGGTCTATGGCTACACCTTC. It is translated as CASSPPWGRVYGYTF. Complete variable domain (other parts from reference TRBV18 and TRBJ1-2): NAGVMQNPRHLVRRRGQEARLRCSPMKGHSHVYWYRQLPEEGLKFMVYLQKENIIDESGMPKERFSAEFPKEGPSILRIQQVVRGDSAAYFCASSPPWGRVYGYTFGSGTRLTVV.

This clone was seen only a few times. The chain joins TRBV15 to TRBJ1-1, with D possibly TRBD1 on 5 matching bases. There are 15 residues in the CDR3. Germline V gives CDR1 LNHNV, CDR2 YYDKDF (reference sequence). V lost 3 bases and J lost 1, with 12 bases in between. CDR3 protein: CATSRANQGNTEAFF. Here the CDR3 DNA reads TGTGCCACCAGCAGGGCAAATCAGGGGAACACTGAAGCTTTCTTT. The variable domain in full, with the rest retrieved from reference TRBV15 and TRBJ1-1, is DAMVIQNPRYQVTQFGKPVTLSCSQTLNHNVMYWYQQKSSQAPKLLFHYYDKDFNNEADTPDNFQSRRPNTSFCFLDIRSPGLGDTAMYLCATSRANQGNTEAFFGQGTRLTVV.

CDR3 sequence reads: CASSLTQGVGNTIYF. CDR3 in DNA: TGTGCCAGCAGTTTAACACAAGGGGTTGGAAACACCATATATTTT. J is TRBJ1-3 and V is TRBV27, with D possibly TRBD1 on 5 matching bases. Germline values: CDR1 MNHEY, CDR2 SMNVEV (reference sequence). V lost 2 bases to trimming and J lost 3 bases, with 11 bases between them. CDR3 length equals 15 residues.

This clone has only one observation. The chain joins TRBV2 to TRBJ2-1, with TRBD2 as a possible D gene (6 bases). The CDR3 length is 12 residues. Germline lookup yields CDR1 SNHLY and CDR2 FYNNEI. V was clipped by 3 bases and J by 8 bases, with 8 bases between them. The CDR3 reads CASSDGGHEQFF. The CDR3 DNA follows: TGTGCCAGCAGTGACGGGGGTCATGAGCAGTTCTTC.

The CDR3 protein is CASSGRQRHNEQFF. CDR3 nucleotide sequence: TGTGCCAGCAGTGGCAGACAGCGACACAATGAGCAGTTCTTC. The genes are TRBV6-5 and TRBJ2-1, with D perhaps TRBD1 (5 bases). With 5 bases removed from V and 5 bases from J, the gap between germline ends came to 13 bases. There are 14 residues in the CDR3. CDR1 and CDR2 (germline): MNHEY, SVGAGI.

This clone has more than one count but fewer than ten. The chain uses TRBV7-8 and TRBJ2-5; 8 nucleotides line up with TRBD2. The ends lost 7 bases at V and 1 base at J; junction bases unmatched: 14. This CDR3 is 17 amino acids long. Germline CDR1 is SGHVS and CDR2 is FQNEAQ. CDR3 sequence reads: CASTPLGSGVLQETQYF. Here the CDR3 DNA reads TGTGCCAGCACCCCTCTCGGTAGCGGGGTTCTCCAAGAGACCCAGTACTTC. Looking up the rest from reference TRBV7-8 and TRBJ2-5 gives the full variable domain: GAGVSQSPRYKVAKRGQDVALRCDPISGHVSLFWYQQALGQGPEFLTYFQNEAQLDKSGLPSDRFFAERPEGSVSTLKIQRTQQEDSAVYLCASTPLGSGVLQETQYFGPGTRLLVL.

This clone appeared a single time. The CDR3 is CATTLAGGHNEQFF. The DNA for the CDR3 is TGTGCCACCACATTAGCGGGGGGGCACAATGAGCAGTTCTTC. V is TRBV19 and J is TRBJ2-1; 11 bases align to TRBD2. The trim removed 10 bases at V and 5 bases at J, leaving 7 bases unmatched. The CDR3 length is 14 residues. The V gene's germline CDR1 is LNHDA and CDR2 SQIVND (reference sequence).

The CDR3 coding sequence is TGTGCCAGCAGTGAAGCGCTTCCGAGCAGGGTGAACACTGAAGCTTTCTTT. Translation: CASSEALPSRVNTEAFF. The chain recombines TRBV6-1 with TRBJ1-1, with TRBD1 as a possible D gene (5 bases). V was pared by 0 bases and J by 0 bases, with 14 bases between. This CDR3 is 17 amino acids long. The germline V gene has CDR1 MNHNS and CDR2 SASEGT.

A few counts support this clone. The chain carries TRBV5-4 and TRBJ2-1, with TRBD2 identical over 11 bases. Germline V CDR1 and CDR2: SGHNT, YYREEE (reference sequence). CDR3 length: 15 amino acids. Losses at the gene ends were 7 bases for V and 8 bases for J; bases not matched to a gene: 11. In DNA, the CDR3 is TGTGCCAGCGGTAGCGGGGGGGCCTTCTTGGATGAGCAGTTCTTC. Protein product: CASGSGGAFLDEQFF.

The chain has TRBV7-2 and TRBJ1-2; a possible D gene is TRBD1 (5 bases). There are 14 residues in the CDR3. Germline V CDR1 and CDR2: SGHTA, FQGNSA. Between the trimmed V and J ends, which lost 5 bases and 3 bases, there was a span of 13 bases. The CDR3 protein is CASSNHQGYYGYTF. Written as DNA, the CDR3 is TGTGCCAGCAGCAACCACCAGGGTTACTATGGCTACACCTTC.

This chain joins TRBV10-3 and TRBJ1-3; D not certain. Trimming removed 10 bases at V and 0 bases at J, with 10 bases between. The CDR3 is 13 residues long. Per germline, CDR1 ENHRY and CDR2 SYGVKD. CDR3 amino acids: CATVRNSGNTIYF. In nucleotides, the CDR3 is TGTGCCACCGTGCGGAACTCTGGAAACACCATATATTTT.

This clone was seen only a few times. The rearrangement joins TRBV11-2 to TRBJ2-7; maybe TRBD2 (6 bases). The V gene's germline CDR1 is SGHAT and CDR2 FQNNGV. V lost 3 bases and J lost 4, with 22 bases in between. The CDR3 sequence is 17 residues long. The CDR3 DNA reads as TGTGCCAGCAGCTTTGGTCAGCGTACCCAGGAGGGATACGAGCAGTACTTC. It specifies CASSFGQRTQEGYEQYF.

This chain links TRBV7-9 with TRBJ1-6; the D gene is possibly TRBD1 (5 bases). V was cut by 2 bases and J by 9 bases, with 14 bases left in between. Per the germline V gene, CDR1 is SEHNR and CDR2 is FQNEAQ (reference sequence). The CDR3 consists of 15 residues. CDR3 nucleotides: TGTGCCAGCAGCTTACTCGGCCAGGGTGGTTCACCCCTCCACTTT. Translating it yields CASSLLGQGGSPLHF.

This clone has a handful of counts. The chain carries TRBV6-4 and TRBJ1-5; maybe TRBD1 (5 bases). The germline gives CDR1 MRHNA, CDR2 SNTAGT. V lost 11 bases, J lost 5 bases, and 19 bases lay in between. There are 14 residues in the CDR3. Written as DNA, the CDR3 is TGTGCCTATCAGCATAGACAGCGATATCAGCCCCAGCATTTT. It translates to CAYQHRQRYQPQHF.

V is TRBV4-3 and J is TRBJ2-7; TRBD1 agrees at 7 bases. The CDR3 totals 20 residues. Looked up from germline, CDR1 is LGHNA and CDR2 is YSLEER. V shed 1 base, J shed 0 bases, and the junction held 18 bases outside the gene matches. DNA of the CDR3: TGCGCCAGCAGCCAAGTGTACCAGAGAAAGGAGGACAGGAGCTCCTACGAGCAGTACTTC. Translation gives CASSQVYQRKEDRSSYEQYF.

This chain connects TRBV9 to TRBJ2-5; tentative D call: TRBD1 (5 bases). The germline V and J ends were trimmed by 0 bases and 5 bases, with 11 bases remaining between them. CDR3 size: 14 residues. The germline gives CDR1 SGDLS, CDR2 YYNGEE. The CDR3 here is CASSVDPRDETQYF. The CDR3 nucleotides read TGTGCCAGCAGCGTAGACCCCAGGGATGAGACCCAGTACTTC.

Worth noting for this clone: The same CDR3 arises from other DNA sequences in this sample as well. This chain connects TRBV5-6 to TRBJ2-5, with 7 nucleotides matching TRBD2. Germline values: CDR1 SGHDT, CDR2 YYEEEE. V was clipped by 1 base and J by 5 bases; unmatched bases: 2. The CDR3 totals 13 residues. CDR3 residues: CASSLPGGETQYF. CDR3 in DNA: TGTGCCAGCAGCTTGCCCGGGGGGGAGACCCAGTACTTC. The whole variable domain, remainder taken from reference TRBV5-6 and TRBJ2-5, is DAGVTQSPTHLIKTRGQQVTLRCSPKSGHDTVSWYQQALGQGPQFIFQYYEEEERQRGNFPDRFSGHQFPNYSSELNVNALLLGDSALYLCASSLPGGETQYFGPGTRLLVL.

The chain recombines TRBV10-1 with TRBJ2-5; D is unresolved. The ends were cut back, 7 bases at V and 5 bases at J, with 17 bases in the middle. The CDR3 totals 14 residues. Germline lookup yields CDR1 WNHNN and CDR2 SYGVQD (reference sequence). The CDR3 DNA reads TGCGCCAGCATCACGACAAGGTCCCAGGAGACCCAGTACTTC. The encoded protein is CASITTRSQETQYF.